The clone carrying this T cell receptor beta chain was counted only a few times. Its specificity is not known. The germline gives CDR1 DFQATT, CDR2 SNEGSKA (reference sequence). Trimming shortened V by 0 bases and J by 4 bases, and 13 bases separated the two germline ends. There are 15 residues in the CDR3. Sequencing libraries made from TCR beta cDNA carried unique molecular identifiers. The authors obtained roughly 0.5 million cDNA molecules from roughly 1 to 10 million T cells. From the PCR reads, TCRdb called clonotypes with MiXCR, one entry per CDR3 protein. The sample lists hundreds of thousands of distinct CDR3 sequences; around 60% were seen once. This sample is part of a study of post-analysis software for immune sequencing data. As for the study in general: Patients had relapsing-remitting, secondary progressive or progressive-relapsing multiple sclerosis; some lacked subtype. Study-level points and caveats: A significant reduction in normalized Chao1 diversity was observed in multiple sclerosis patients versus controls. By F measure, strong co-clustering occurred among samples prepared in the same batch. Five or six TRBV segments were significantly more frequent in patients than in controls. TRBV5-6, TRBV5-1 and TRBV20-1 were among these segments.

This sequence joins TRBV20-1 and TRBJ2-1; D unresolved. Input material: blood. The TCR originated in a girl aged 2-9 years with multiple sclerosis. As DNA, the CDR3 is TGCAGTGCTAGAGATGGCGAGAGCTTTTACAATGAGCAGTTCTTC. Translated, it gives CSARDGESFYNEQFF.